These 17 T cell receptor beta chains came from one sample sequenced in a study of PD-1 blockade in classical Hodgkin lymphoma. Sequenced by immunoSEQ multiplex PCR; TCRdb stores in-frame clones only, minus some. The repertoire holds 13,000 or so clones, with about 80% as singletons. Time point in this sample: cycle 4 day 1 (C4D1), after 6 weeks of nivolumab. Every patient had relapsed following autologous stem cell transplantation, and cohorts differed in brentuximab vedotin exposure. Purification of CD4+ T cells from thawed PBMCs was performed via magnetic negative selection. This specimen was CD4+ T cells from blood, taken before the fourth cycle of nivolumab. These receptors came from a human donor with classical Hodgkin lymphoma.

The chain combines TRBV7-2 with TRBJ2-7, with D perhaps matching TRBD2 (6 bases). Germline CDR1 reads SGHTA; CDR2 reads FQGNSA. The CDR3 spans 15 residues. V was clipped by 5 bases and J by 3 bases, with 17 bases between them. CDR3 coding DNA: TGTGCCAGCAGCCGCACCTCGACTAGTTACTACGAGCAGTACTTC. This translates into CASSRTSTSYYEQYF.

This clone was seen a few times. This chain uses TRBV29-1 with TRBJ2-7, with TRBD2 identical over 7 bases. The V segment lost 5 bases and the J segment 5 bases; nucleotides outside the gene matches: 9. The CDR3 spans 13 residues. Germline V gene lookup returns CDR1 SQVTM and CDR2 ANQGSEA. CDR3 sequence: CSVKRGGAHEQYF. The DNA of the CDR3 is TGCAGCGTTAAGCGGGGCGGTGCCCACGAGCAGTACTTC.

The J gene is TRBJ1-2, the V gene TRBV2; possibly TRBD1 for D (5 bases). Germline lookup yields CDR1 SNHLY and CDR2 FYNNEI. Between the trimmed V and J ends, which lost 1 base and 4 bases, there was a span of 13 bases. The CDR3 is made up of 15 amino acids. The CDR3 DNA reads as TGTGCCAGCAGTGAAGAGCTGACAGCTGTCTATGGCTACACCTTC. It specifies CASSEELTAVYGYTF.

This clone appeared once. The rearrangement links TRBV13 to TRBJ2-3; 10 bases agree with TRBD2. This CDR3 is 15 amino acids long. Germline CDR1 and CDR2: PRHDT and FYEKMQ (reference sequence). The junction had 9 bases not matched to a gene; V was cut back by 5 bases and J by 7 bases. The CDR3 is CASSLRLAGAHTQYF. The CDR3 nucleotides are TGTGCCAGCAGCCTACGACTAGCGGGTGCCCATACGCAGTATTTT.

The genes are TRBV2 and TRBJ2-5, with 9 bases aligning to TRBD1. The germline V gene encodes CDR1 SNHLY and CDR2 FYNNEI. The V and J ends lost 7 bases and 5 bases, in that order; junction bases with no gene match: 8. CDR3 length: 14 amino acids. The CDR3 is CASTLGQGWETQYF. In DNA, the CDR3 is TGTGCCAGCACCCTTGGACAGGGGTGGGAGACCCAGTACTTC.

The chain joins TRBV6-6 to TRBJ1-5; D is uncertain. CDR1 and CDR2 (germline): MNHNY, SVGAGI (reference sequence). With 0 bases removed from V and 7 bases from J, the gap between germline ends came to 7 bases. The CDR3 extends over 13 amino acids. CDR3 loop: CASSYSPGQPQHF. The CDR3 nucleotides read TGTGCCAGCAGTTACTCCCCGGGACAGCCCCAGCATTTT.

V and J are TRBV11-3 and TRBJ2-3; the match to TRBD2 covers 10 bases. This CDR3 comprises 17 residues. Germline V gene sequence: CDR1 SGHNT, CDR2 YENEEA. V lost 4 bases to trimming and J lost 4 bases; unmatched junction nucleotides: 11. This CDR3 reads CASSSPGSGGVADTQYF. CDR3 DNA: TGTGCCAGCAGCTCACCGGGAAGCGGGGGGGTGGCAGATACGCAGTATTTT.

The chain has TRBV9 and TRBJ1-2; D is uncertain. The CDR3 runs to 12 residues. The V gene lost 3 bases and the J gene lost 14 bases, with 17 bases spanning the gap. Per the germline V gene, CDR1 is SGDLS and CDR2 is YYNGEE. DNA for the CDR3: TGTGCCAGCAGCGCGTATTGGGGAAGGGTTACCTTC. Protein: CASSAYWGRVTF. Looking up the rest from reference TRBV9 and TRBJ1-2 gives the full variable domain: DSGVTQTPKHLITATGQRVTLRCSPRSGDLSVYWYQQSLDQGLQFLIQYYNGEERAKGNILERFSAQQFPDLHSELNLSSLELGDSALYFCASSAYWGRVTFGSGTRLTVV.

The genes are TRBV9 and TRBJ2-2; weak D call: TRBD2 (6 bases). Per germline, CDR1 SGDLS and CDR2 YYNGEE. This CDR3 is built from 14 residues. The V end was cut by 3 bases, the J end by 1 base, with 7 bases between. The CDR3 DNA is TGTGCCAGCAGCGGGGGGGTGAACACCGGGGAGCTGTTTTTT. It is translated as CASSGGVNTGELFF.

The table lists this clone with a few counts. The chain combines TRBV7-9 with TRBJ1-6, with D unresolved. V was clipped by 2 bases and J by 13 bases, with 21 bases between them. In germline, CDR1 is SEHNR, CDR2 FQNEAQ (reference sequence). The CDR3 is 16 residues long. As DNA, the CDR3 is TGTGCCAGCAGCTTATCTGCTAGTTGGGGAGTGGCTCCCCTCCACTTT. Translation gives CASSLSASWGVAPLHF. The full variable domain, in which reference TRBV7-9 and TRBJ1-6 provide the parts outside the CDR3, is DTGVSQNPRHKITKRGQNVTFRCDPISEHNRLYWYRQTLGQGPEFLTYFQNEAQLEKSRLLSDRFSAERPKGSFSTLEIQRTEQGDSAMYLCASSLSASWGVAPLHFGNGTRLTVT.

The rearrangement joins TRBV30 to TRBJ2-1, with TRBD2 matching over 7 bases. This CDR3 is built from 15 residues. The V gene end was trimmed by 4 bases and the J gene end by 3 bases; junction bases not matched to a gene: 9. Germline assignment: CDR1 GTSNPN and CDR2 SVGIG (reference sequence). This CDR3 reads CAWIGSGKGYNEQFF. As DNA, the CDR3 is TGTGCCTGGATAGGGAGCGGGAAGGGCTACAATGAGCAGTTCTTC. The full variable domain, completed using reference TRBV30 and TRBJ2-1, is SQTIHQWPATLVQPVGSPLSLECTVEGTSNPNLYWYRQAAGRGLQLLFYSVGIGQISSEVPQNLSASRPQDRQFILSSKKLLLSDSGFYLCAWIGSGKGYNEQFFGPGTRLTVL.

This chain joins TRBV11-3 and TRBJ1-1, with D uncertain. This CDR3 spans 12 amino acids. V was cut by 4 bases and J by 7 bases, with 10 bases left in between. Germline V gives CDR1 SGHNT, CDR2 YENEEA. In nucleotides, the CDR3 is TGTGCCAGCAGCTATAGGACGGGTGAAGCTTTCTTT. Translating it yields CASSYRTGEAFF. Full variable domain (outside the CDR3, taken from reference TRBV11-3 and TRBJ1-1): EAGVVQSPRYKIIEKKQPVAFWCNPISGHNTLYWYLQNLGQGPELLIRYENEEAVDDSQLPKDRFSAERLKGVDSTLKIQPAELGDSAVYLCASSYRTGEAFFGQGTRLTVV.

This clone was recorded only once. The rearrangement joins TRBV6-5 to TRBJ1-3; D not certain. Germline V gene sequence: CDR1 MNHEY, CDR2 SVGAGI. The CDR3 contains 15 residues. V was clipped by 6 bases and J by 0 bases, with 12 bases between them. The CDR3 sequence is CASRNRASSGNTIYF. The CDR3 DNA follows: TGTGCCAGCAGGAACCGGGCCTCCTCTGGAAACACCATATATTTT.

The genes are TRBV5-1 and TRBJ1-1; D might be TRBD1 (6 bases). The CDR3 extends over 15 amino acids. CDR1 and CDR2 from the germline V gene are SGHRS and YFSETQ. V was pared by 1 base and J by 5 bases, with 15 bases between. This CDR3 is CASSLWGARGTEAFF. CDR3 sequence (DNA): TGCGCCAGCAGCTTGTGGGGGGCGCGGGGGACTGAAGCTTTCTTT.

The V and J genes are TRBV10-1 and TRBJ2-7; the D gene is possibly TRBD2 (5 bases). V was cut by 8 bases and J by 3 bases, with 14 bases left in between. This CDR3 region has 13 residues. CDR1 and CDR2 (germline): WNHNN, SYGVQD (reference sequence). CDR3 protein: CASFPSRDYEQYF. CDR3 sequence (DNA): TGCGCCAGCTTCCCGAGCCGGGACTACGAGCAGTACTTC.

CDR3 residues: CAISEGSAGGPETQYF. The DNA for the CDR3 is TGTGCCATCAGTGAGGGTTCAGCGGGGGGGCCTGAGACCCAGTACTTC. The chain combines TRBV10-3 with TRBJ2-5; 10 bases align to TRBD2. V trimming: 2 bases; J trimming: 5 bases; junction bases outside the gene matches: 8. CDR3 length: 16 amino acids. Germline-derived CDR1 and CDR2 are ENHRY and SYGVKD.

V and J are TRBV27 and TRBJ2-7, with D possibly TRBD1 on 6 matching bases. In germline, CDR1 is MNHEY, CDR2 SMNVEV (reference sequence). This CDR3 comprises 14 residues. Trimming stripped 5 bases from V and 2 bases from J, with 13 bases between. CDR3: CASSHHRDTYEQYF. The CDR3 nucleotides read TGTGCCAGCAGTCACCACAGGGACACCTACGAGCAGTACTTC.